Reported below is one T cell receptor (beta chain). The sample originates from a study of OX40 agonist ivuxolimab in advanced cancers. Sequencing was performed with immunoSEQ multiplex PCR; in TCRdb, only in-frame clones are kept and a portion is missing. The sample lists 70,000 to 95,000 clones, under 85% seen once, with 3% to 4.5% in the top ten. Trimming took 1 base from V and 7 from J, leaving 14 bases between them. The germline CDR1 and CDR2 sequences are SGHRS and YFSETQ. The CDR3 runs to 14 residues. Sample: CD4+ or CD8+ T cells sorted from blood, taken in a trial of the OX40 agonist ivuxolimab. The V gene is TRBV5-1, the J gene TRBJ1-2; D is ambiguous. This TCR was recovered from an adult with an advanced solid tumor such as melanoma, head and neck, liver or kidney cancer. DNA of the CDR3: TGCGCCAGCAGCTTGTCAGGCCCGTCAGTTGGCTACACCTTC. Its translation: CASSLSGPSVGYTF.